What follows describes a single TCR beta chain. In replicate PCRs of sorted subsets, about 220 ng DNA, tens of thousands of T cell genomes, was used. Only in-frame clones appear in the TCRdb table, and some are missing; sequencing was by immunoSEQ multiplex PCR. The sample consists of roughly 2.5 million clones, around nine tenths of them appearing once. The sample originates from a study of shared clonotypes between healthy human individuals. V was cut by 2 bases and J by 0 bases, with 9 bases left in between. This CDR3 is built from 15 residues. CDR1 SGHRS and CDR2 YFSETQ come from the germline V gene.

V usage is TRBV5-1 and J usage is TRBJ1-5; D gene unclear. The sequence came from a man aged 18 to 30 in good health. What was sequenced was naive CD4+ T cells sorted from blood. The subset was: CD45RA+ positively selected. As DNA, the CDR3 is TGCGCCAGCAGCTTCTCCGGGTCTAGCAATCAGCCCCAGCATTTT. Amino acid sequence: CASSFSGSSNQPQHF.